Presented here are 9 T cell receptor beta chains from one specimen sequenced in a study of Graves' ophthalmopathy and Graves' hyperthyroidism. Amplified TCR beta CDR3 regions were obtained using RNA transcripts as template. The authors performed first-round RT-PCR with HTBI primers and then a second-round multiplex PCR. One entry per CDR3 protein results from TCRdb running MiXCR on the multiplex PCR reads. The sample records about 620,000 distinct CDR3 sequences, approximately 21% being singletons. The sample comprised peripheral blood. The source is a woman in her late teens or twenties with stable Graves' hyperthyroidism. Some clones in this sample may be carry-over from other donors' samples.

This chain links TRBV12-3 or TRBV12-4 with TRBJ2-7; D ambiguous. The CDR3 runs to 16 residues. Trimming removed 2 bases at V and 1 base at J, with 15 bases between. The CDR3 sequence: CASSLIPGLGSYEQYF. The CDR3 coding sequence is TGTGCCAGCAGTTTAATTCCGGGTTTGGGGTCCTACGAGCAGTACTTC.

This clonotype was observed a few times. The chain links TRBV7-2 to TRBJ2-2, with no clear D. Germline V gives CDR1 SGHTA, CDR2 FQGNSA. The CDR3 extends over 15 amino acids. The germline V and J ends were trimmed by 4 bases and 0 bases, with 9 bases remaining between them. The CDR3 sequence: CASSSRRTNTGELFF. The CDR3 region has the DNA TGTGCCAGCAGCTCGCGACGGACGAACACCGGGGAGCTGTTTTTT. The full variable domain, its missing parts supplied by reference TRBV7-2 and TRBJ2-2, is GAGVSQSPSNKVTEKGKDVELRCDPISGHTALYWYRQSLGQGLEFLIYFQGNSAPDKSGLPSDRFSAERTGGSVSTLTIQRTQQEDSAVYLCASSSRRTNTGELFFGEGSRLTVL.

This clonotype was seen only a few times. The rearrangement links TRBV12-3 or TRBV12-4 to TRBJ1-5; a possible D gene is TRBD1 (5 bases). V lost 2 bases and J lost 0, with 8 bases in between. This CDR3 has 15 amino acids. CDR3 sequence reads: CASSLSDSSNQPQHF. In nucleotides, the CDR3 is TGTGCCAGCAGTTTATCCGACAGTAGCAATCAGCCCCAGCATTTT.

This clonotype was recorded a few times. This chain connects TRBV20-1 to TRBJ2-2; 12 bases are a match to TRBD2. This CDR3 is built from 17 residues. Germline CDR1 and CDR2: DFQATT and SNEGSKA (reference sequence). With 4 bases clipped from V and 4 bases from J, the junction kept 10 bases outside the gene matches. In DNA form, the CDR3 reads TGCAGTGCTAATCTTCTAGCGGGGGGGCCTGGCACCGGGGAGCTGTTTTTT. It yields the protein CSANLLAGGPGTGELFF.

This clonotype was seen at least ten times. The rearrangement joins TRBV19 to TRBJ2-5, with a weak D call TRBD1 (5 bases). Per the germline V gene, CDR1 is LNHDA and CDR2 is SQIVND (reference sequence). Deletions cut 2 bases from V and 4 bases from J, with 11 bases between. CDR3 length equals 14 residues. The CDR3 sequence is CASSIQGAIETQYF. The CDR3 nucleotides are TGTGCCAGTAGTATACAGGGTGCTATAGAGACCCAGTACTTC.

Concerning this clonotype itself: A much larger clone lies one base from this, so it may be a read error. V and J are TRBV2 and TRBJ1-1; D gene uncertain. CDR1 SNHLY and CDR2 FYNNEI come from the germline V gene. This CDR3 has 15 residues. The V end was cut by 1 base, the J end by 6 bases, with 15 bases between. The DNA of the CDR3 is TGTGCCAGCAGTGAAGGGGAGGCATATCGGGCTGAAGCTTTCTTT. It specifies CASSEGEAYRAEAFF.

This clonotype has a count of ten or more. This chain links TRBV9 with TRBJ1-1; D perhaps matches TRBD1 (5 bases). V lost 2 bases to trimming and J lost 4 bases, with 9 bases between them. Germline V gene sequence: CDR1 SGDLS, CDR2 YYNGEE. The CDR3 totals 13 residues. CDR3 DNA sequence: TGTGCCAGCAGCGTCGGGGCGGGCACTGAAGCTTTCTTT. Translation gives CASSVGAGTEAFF.

The table lists this clonotype with many counts. The chain combines TRBV7-7 with TRBJ2-7; D possibly corresponds to TRBD1 (6 bases). The CDR3 runs to 15 residues. The V end was cut by 5 bases, the J end by 4 bases, with 18 bases between. Per germline, CDR1 SSHAT and CDR2 FNYEAQ (reference sequence). The CDR3 reads CASSRLRGGQYEQYF. In nucleotides, the CDR3 is TGTGCCAGCAGCCGTTTAAGGGGCGGACAGTACGAGCAGTACTTC.

This clonotype was seen ten or more times. The J gene is TRBJ2-7, the V gene TRBV2; TRBD2 might be the D (5 bases). CDR3 length equals 13 residues. Germline CDR1 is SNHLY and CDR2 is FYNNEI. With 8 bases removed from V and 4 bases from J, the gap between germline ends came to 15 bases. The CDR3 protein is CASRSEGWYEQYF. The DNA of the CDR3 is TGTGCCAGCCGTTCAGAGGGATGGTACGAGCAGTACTTC.